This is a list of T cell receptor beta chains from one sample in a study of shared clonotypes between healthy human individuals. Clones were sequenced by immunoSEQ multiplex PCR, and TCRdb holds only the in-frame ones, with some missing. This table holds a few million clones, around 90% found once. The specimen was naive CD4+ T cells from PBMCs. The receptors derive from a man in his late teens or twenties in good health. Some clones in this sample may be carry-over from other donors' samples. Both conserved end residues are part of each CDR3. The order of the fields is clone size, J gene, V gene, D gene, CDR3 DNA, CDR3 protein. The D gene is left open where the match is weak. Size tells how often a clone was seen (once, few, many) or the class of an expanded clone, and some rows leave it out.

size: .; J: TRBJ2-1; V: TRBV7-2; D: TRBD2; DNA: TGTGCCAGCAGCCCGCCTGGCGGGAGGGTAGGTGGTGAGCAGTTCTTC; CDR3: CASSPPGGRVGGEQFF
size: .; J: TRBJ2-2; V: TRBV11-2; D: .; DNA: TGTGCCAGCAGCCATAACCCAGGGTACGGGGAGCTGTTTTTT; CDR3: CASSHNPGYGELFF
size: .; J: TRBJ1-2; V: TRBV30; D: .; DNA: TGTGCCTGGAGTGTACTGTGGGACTATGGCTACACCTTC; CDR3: CAWSVLWDYGYTF
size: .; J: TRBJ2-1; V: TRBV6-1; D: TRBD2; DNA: TGTGCCAGCAGTGAAGGGCGGACTAGCGGGCTATACAATGAGCAGTTCTTC; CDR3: CASSEGRTSGLYNEQFF
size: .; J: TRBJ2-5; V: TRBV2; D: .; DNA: TGTGCCAGCAGTTGGTTTAGAGGGCCCCAAGAGACCCAGTACTTC; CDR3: CASSWFRGPQETQYF
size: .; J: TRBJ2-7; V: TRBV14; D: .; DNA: TGTGCCAGCAGCCAAGTTGTCGGTCTCCCGGGACACGAGCAGTACTTC; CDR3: CASSQVVGLPGHEQYF
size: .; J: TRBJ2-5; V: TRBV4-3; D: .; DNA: TGCGCCAGCAGCCGGCGATGGGGGGACGGTTTGGTAGAGACCCAGTACTTC; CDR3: CASSRRWGDGLVETQYF
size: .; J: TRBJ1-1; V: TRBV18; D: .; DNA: TGTGCCAGCTCACCCCTCAGGGGTCGGGCCCACTTTGAGGCGAACACTGAAGCTTTCTTT; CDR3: CASSPLRGRAHFEANTEAFF
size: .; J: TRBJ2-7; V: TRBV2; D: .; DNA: TGTGCCAGCAGTGAATGCGGCGAGGGGTGCGAGCAGTACTTC; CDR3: CASSECGEGCEQYF
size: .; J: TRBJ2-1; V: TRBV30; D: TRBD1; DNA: TGTGCCTGGAGTGGGATAGGGGACAGGGGTCAATACAATGAGCAGTTCTTC; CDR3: CAWSGIGDRGQYNEQFF
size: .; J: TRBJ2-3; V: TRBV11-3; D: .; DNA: TGTGCCAGCACCTCTAGCTTCATGGAGAGCACAGATACGCAGTATTTT; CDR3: CASTSSFMESTDTQYF
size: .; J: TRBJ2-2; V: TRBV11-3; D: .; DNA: TGTGCCAGCAGCTTATTTCGGGGGGACAGAGTGAACACCGGGGAGCTGTTTTTT; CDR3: CASSLFRGDRVNTGELFF
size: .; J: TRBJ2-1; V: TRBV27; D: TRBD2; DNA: TGTGCCAGCAGTCCAAAAAACCAAGCGGGAGCACGCTACAATGAGCAGTTCTTC; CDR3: CASSPKNQAGARYNEQFF
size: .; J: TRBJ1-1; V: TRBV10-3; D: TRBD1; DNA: TGTGCCATCAGTGCCAGGGGGCAGACTGAAGCTTTCTTT; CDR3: CAISARGQTEAFF
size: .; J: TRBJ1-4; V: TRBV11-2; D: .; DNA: TGTGCCAGCAGCCCTACGGGGGCGGGTGAAAAACTGTTTTTT; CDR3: CASSPTGAGEKLFF
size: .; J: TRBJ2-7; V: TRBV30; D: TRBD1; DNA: TGTGCCTCAGACAGGGGCTCCTACGAGCAGTACTTC; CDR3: CASDRGSYEQYF
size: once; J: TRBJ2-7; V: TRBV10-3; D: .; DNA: TGTGCCATCGGATCGGGTTTCACCTACGAGCAGTACTTC; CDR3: CAIGSGFTYEQYF
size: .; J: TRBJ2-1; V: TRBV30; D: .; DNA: TGTGCCTGGGGACTCGGGACAATCAATGAGCAGTTCTTC; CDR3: CAWGLGTINEQFF
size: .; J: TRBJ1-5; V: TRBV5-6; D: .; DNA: TGTGCCAGCAGCTTGGCGAGTGGTAGCAATCAGCCCCAGCATTTT; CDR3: CASSLASGSNQPQHF
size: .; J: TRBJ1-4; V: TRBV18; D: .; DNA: TGTGCCAGCTCACCAGGGGGCGAGGAAAAACTGTTTTTT; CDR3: CASSPGGEEKLFF
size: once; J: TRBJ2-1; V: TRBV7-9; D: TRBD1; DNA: TGTGCCAGCAGTTTAACCCGGGACAGGGCTTACAATGAGCAGTTCTTC; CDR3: CASSLTRDRAYNEQFF
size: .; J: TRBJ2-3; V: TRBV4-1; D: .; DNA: TGCGCCAGCAGCCAACAGGGGCGCGATCCAGATACGCAGTATTTT; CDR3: CASSQQGRDPDTQYF
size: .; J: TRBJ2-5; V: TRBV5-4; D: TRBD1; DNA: TGTGCCAGCAGCCGCAAACGGGACAGTGGTAGCCAGACCCAGTACTTC; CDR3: CASSRKRDSGSQTQYF
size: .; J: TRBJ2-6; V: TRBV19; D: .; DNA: TGTGCCAGTACCTTAGTTATGAGAAGCTCTGGGGCCAACGTCCTGACTTTC; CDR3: CASTLVMRSSGANVLTF
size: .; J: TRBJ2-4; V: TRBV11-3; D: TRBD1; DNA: TGTGCCAGCAGCCGGACAGGGGGCATTCAGTACTTC; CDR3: CASSRTGGIQYF
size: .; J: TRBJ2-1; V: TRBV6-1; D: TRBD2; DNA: TGTGCCAGCAGTGAAGCAGTACTAGCGGGGGCCCTTAGGGAGCAGTTCTTC; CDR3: CASSEAVLAGALREQFF
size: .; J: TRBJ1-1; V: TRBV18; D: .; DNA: TGTGCCAGCTCACCAATGGGGGGGGACACTGAAGCTTTCTTT; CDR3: CASSPMGGDTEAFF
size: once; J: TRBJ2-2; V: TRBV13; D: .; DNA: TGTGCCAGCAGGTTTAGCATCCTCCGGGCCCCGCGCACCGGGGAGCTGTTTTTT; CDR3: CASRFSILRAPRTGELFF